Given below is one TCR beta chain in context. In germline, CDR1 is SGHNT, CDR2 YENEEA. The CDR3 loop spans 11 amino acids. The germline V and J ends were trimmed by 4 bases and 8 bases, with 6 bases remaining between them. This record comes from a study of blood T cell repertoires in COVID-19. Authors' analysis steps: Reference gene primer amplification gave estimated nucleated cell counts. Generated by immunoSEQ multiplex PCR, the TCRdb table keeps only in-frame clones and is missing some. That table furnishes V, J and clone size, whereas the DNA furnished D and trimming. The sample consists of roughly 120,000 clones, 76% of them appearing once.

The chain has TRBV11-3 and TRBJ2-1; the D is unclear. The TCR sequence derives from a woman aged 80 or over with acute or convalescent COVID-19. The specimen was peripheral blood. The DNA for the CDR3 is TGTGCCAGCAGCTCACTCCATGAGCAGTTCTTC. Its protein is CASSSLHEQFF. Together with reference TRBV11-3 and TRBJ2-1, the CDR3 gives the full variable domain: EAGVVQSPRYKIIEKKQPVAFWCNPISGHNTLYWYLQNLGQGPELLIRYENEEAVDDSQLPKDRFSAERLKGVDSTLKIQPAELGDSAVYLCASSSLHEQFFGPGTRLTVL.